These 9 T cell receptor beta chains originate from one sample sequenced in a study of Graves' ophthalmopathy and Graves' hyperthyroidism (dated by TCRdb to 2016 to 2019). Sequenced on an Illumina HiSeq 2000. For repertoire sequencing, the TCR beta CDR3 regions were amplified from RNA transcripts. A first-round RT-PCR used HTBI primers with the Qiagen OneStep RT-PCR kit, followed by a second-round multiplex PCR, size selection and purification. Through fastp at Q25 and MiXCR, TCRdb rebuilt clones from the public reads, retaining in-frame beta chains. All rows with the same CDR3 protein become a single entry with the most common DNA and genes. This sample lists 900,000 to 1,200,000 distinct CDR3 sequences; about 36% were detected once. 11% of the sample belongs to the ten largest clones. Sequencing input: peripheral blood or thyroid tissue (not recorded which). All receptors derive from an adult man with Graves' hyperthyroidism.

The J gene is TRBJ1-3, the V gene TRBV19; the D gene is possibly TRBD1 (5 bases). The length of the CDR3 is 15 residues. From germline, CDR1 is LNHDA and CDR2 SQIVND (reference sequence). V gave up 6 bases and J gave up 3 bases, with 15 bases separating them. The CDR3 region is CASSRHRRSGNTIYF. CDR3 nucleotides: TGTGCCAGTAGCCGTCACAGGAGAAGTGGAAACACCATATATTTT.

The V gene is TRBV11-2, the J gene TRBJ1-6; D is uncertain. This CDR3 is built from 14 residues. The germline CDR1 and CDR2 sequences are SGHAT and FQNNGV. Trimming shortened V by 6 bases and J by 3 bases, and 9 bases separated the two germline ends. The CDR3 nucleotides read TGTGCCAGCAGAACACCTAACTATAATTCACCCCTCCACTTT. Amino acids: CASRTPNYNSPLHF.

V gene TRBV19 combines with J gene TRBJ1-1, with D possibly TRBD1 on 5 matching bases. In germline, CDR1 is LNHDA, CDR2 SQIVND (reference sequence). The CDR3 covers 15 residues. The germline V and J ends were trimmed by 2 bases and 4 bases, with 14 bases remaining between them. The CDR3 loop is CASSINRIVGTEAFF. As DNA, the CDR3 is TGTGCCAGTAGTATAAACAGGATAGTGGGCACTGAAGCTTTCTTT.

The chain joins TRBV10-3 to TRBJ2-7; D is unclear. Germline values: CDR1 ENHRY, CDR2 SYGVKD. V was trimmed by 10 bases and J by 3 bases, leaving 28 bases between them. The CDR3 length is 17 residues. In DNA, the CDR3 is TGTGCCACCCCTCCCATTGCGTGGTCGGAAGTCCTCTACGAGCAGTACTTC. Residues: CATPPIAWSEVLYEQYF.

This clonotype was picked up a small number of times. The CDR3, as DNA: TGTGCCAGCAGCAAAGACAGGGGGCTTACGAACACTGAAGCTTTCTTT. This sequence encodes CASSKDRGLTNTEAFF. This chain links TRBV7-8 with TRBJ1-1; 10 bases line up with TRBD1. Germline CDR1 SGHVS, CDR2 FQNEAQ. The CDR3 has 16 amino acids. V shed 5 bases, J shed 1 base, and the junction held 7 bases outside the gene matches.

This clonotype showed up just a few times. V and J are TRBV5-4 and TRBJ1-5; tentatively, D is TRBD1 (5 bases). Trimming cost V 0 bases and J 3 bases, with 10 bases left between them. Germline CDR1 is SGHNT and CDR2 is YYREEE (reference sequence). This CDR3 has 15 residues. The CDR3 coding sequence is TGTGCCAGCAGCTTGGGGGGCAGGGACAATCAGCCCCAGCATTTT. It is translated as CASSLGGRDNQPQHF.

J is TRBJ2-7 and V is TRBV25-1, with D maybe TRBD2 (10 bases). Deletions cut 1 base from V and 6 bases from J, with 25 bases between. CDR1 is MGHDK and CDR2 is SYGVNS in the germline V gene. The CDR3 contains 18 residues. CDR3 in DNA: TGTGCCAGCAGTGAATCAGAACTAGCGGGACAGGGAAAAGCCGAGCAGTACTTC. Its translation is CASSESELAGQGKAEQYF.

This clonotype occurred many times. The rearrangement uses TRBV14 and TRBJ1-1; the D is unclear. The V end lost 1 base, the J end lost 1 base, and 7 bases lay between the germline ends. The germline CDR1 and CDR2 sequences are SGHDN and FVKESK. This CDR3 has 14 amino acids. Here the CDR3 DNA reads TGTGCCAGCAGCCAAGCGGTCAGGAACACTGAAGCTTTCTTT. Residues: CASSQAVRNTEAFF.

This clonotype was seen repeatedly, ten times or more. This rearrangement joins TRBV10-3 to TRBJ1-6, with D hard to call. V lost 4 bases, J lost 9 bases, and 16 bases lay in between. The germline V gene has CDR1 ENHRY and CDR2 SYGVKD. This CDR3 comprises 15 residues. The CDR3: CAISVFGGTGSPLHF. In nucleotides, the CDR3 is TGTGCCATCAGTGTTTTTGGAGGAACGGGTTCACCCCTCCACTTT.